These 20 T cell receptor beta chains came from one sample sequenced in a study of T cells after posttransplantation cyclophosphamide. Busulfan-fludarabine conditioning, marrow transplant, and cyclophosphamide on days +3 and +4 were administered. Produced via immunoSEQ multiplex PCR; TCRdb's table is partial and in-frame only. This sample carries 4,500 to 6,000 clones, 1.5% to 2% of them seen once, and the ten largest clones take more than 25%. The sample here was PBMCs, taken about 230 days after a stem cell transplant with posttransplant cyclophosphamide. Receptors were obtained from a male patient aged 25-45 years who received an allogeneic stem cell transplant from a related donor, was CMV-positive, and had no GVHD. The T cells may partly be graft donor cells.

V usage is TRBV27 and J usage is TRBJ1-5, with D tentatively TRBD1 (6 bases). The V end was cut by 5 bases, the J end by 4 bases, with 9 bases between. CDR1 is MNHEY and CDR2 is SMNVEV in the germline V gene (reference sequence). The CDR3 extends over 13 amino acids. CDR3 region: CASSQDRNQPQHF. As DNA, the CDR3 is TGTGCCAGCAGTCAGGACAGAAATCAGCCCCAGCATTTT.

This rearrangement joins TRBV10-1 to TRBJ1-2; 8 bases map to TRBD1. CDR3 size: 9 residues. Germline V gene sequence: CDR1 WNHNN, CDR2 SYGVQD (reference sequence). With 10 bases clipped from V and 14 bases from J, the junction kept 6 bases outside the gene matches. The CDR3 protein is CAKDRAITF. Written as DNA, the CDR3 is TGCGCCAAGGACAGGGCAATAACCTTC.

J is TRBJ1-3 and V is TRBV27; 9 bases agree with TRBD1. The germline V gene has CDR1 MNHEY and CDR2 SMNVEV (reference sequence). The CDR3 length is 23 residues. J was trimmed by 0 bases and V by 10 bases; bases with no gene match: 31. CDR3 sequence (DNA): TGTGCCACAAGACCCCAGGGACATATCCGGACAGGGGCACGACCTTTCTCTGGAAACACCATATATTTT. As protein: CATRPQGHIRTGARPFSGNTIYF.

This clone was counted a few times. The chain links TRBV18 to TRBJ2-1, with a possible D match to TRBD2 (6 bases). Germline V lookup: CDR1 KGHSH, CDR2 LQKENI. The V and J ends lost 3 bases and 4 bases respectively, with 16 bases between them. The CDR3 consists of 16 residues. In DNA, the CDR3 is TGTGCCAGCTCACCCGGAGGAGCGGGCGGATACAATGAGCAGTTCTTC. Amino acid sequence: CASSPGGAGGYNEQFF.

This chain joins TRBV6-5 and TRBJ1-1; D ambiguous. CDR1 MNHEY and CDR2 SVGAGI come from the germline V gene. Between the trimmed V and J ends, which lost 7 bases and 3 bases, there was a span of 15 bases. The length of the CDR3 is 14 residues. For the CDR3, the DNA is TGTGCCAGCACCTTGGGCCTGTCGTACACTGAAGCTTTCTTT. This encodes CASTLGLSYTEAFF.

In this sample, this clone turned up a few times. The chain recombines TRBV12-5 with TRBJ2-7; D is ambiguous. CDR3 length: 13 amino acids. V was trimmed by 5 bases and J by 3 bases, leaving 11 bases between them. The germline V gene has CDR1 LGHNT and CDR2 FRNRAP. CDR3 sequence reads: CASGPPPYYEQYF. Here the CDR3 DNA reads TGTGCTAGTGGTCCGCCCCCCTACTACGAGCAGTACTTC.

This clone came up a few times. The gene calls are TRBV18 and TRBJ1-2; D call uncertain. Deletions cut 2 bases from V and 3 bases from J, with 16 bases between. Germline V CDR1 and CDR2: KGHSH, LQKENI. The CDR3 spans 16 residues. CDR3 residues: CASSPISVRGDYGYTF. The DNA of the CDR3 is TGTGCCAGCTCACCAATTTCCGTGAGAGGCGACTATGGCTACACCTTC.

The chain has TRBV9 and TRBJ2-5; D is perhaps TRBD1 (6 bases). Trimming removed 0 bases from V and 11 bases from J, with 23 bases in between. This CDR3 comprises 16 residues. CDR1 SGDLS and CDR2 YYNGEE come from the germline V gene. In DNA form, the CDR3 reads TGTGCCAGCAGCGTAGCTACAGGGACGGGGCTAGATGAGCAGTACTTC. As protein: CASSVATGTGLDEQYF.

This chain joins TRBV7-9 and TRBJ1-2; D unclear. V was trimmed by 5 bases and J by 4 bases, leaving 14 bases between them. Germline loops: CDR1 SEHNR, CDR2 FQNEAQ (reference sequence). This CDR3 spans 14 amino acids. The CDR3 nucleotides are TGTGCCAGCAGCCCTTTTCAGGAAACCTATGGCTACACCTTC. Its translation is CASSPFQETYGYTF. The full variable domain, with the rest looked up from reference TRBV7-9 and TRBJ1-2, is DTGVSQNPRHKITKRGQNVTFRCDPISEHNRLYWYRQTLGQGPEFLTYFQNEAQLEKSRLLSDRFSAERPKGSFSTLEIQRTEQGDSAMYLCASSPFQETYGYTFGSGTRLTVV.

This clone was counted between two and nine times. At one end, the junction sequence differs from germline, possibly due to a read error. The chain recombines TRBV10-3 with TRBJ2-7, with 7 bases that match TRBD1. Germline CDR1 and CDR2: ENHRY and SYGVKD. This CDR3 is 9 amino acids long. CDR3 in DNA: TGTGCCACCTCTAGGGGGCCCCTCTTC. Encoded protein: CATSRGPLF.

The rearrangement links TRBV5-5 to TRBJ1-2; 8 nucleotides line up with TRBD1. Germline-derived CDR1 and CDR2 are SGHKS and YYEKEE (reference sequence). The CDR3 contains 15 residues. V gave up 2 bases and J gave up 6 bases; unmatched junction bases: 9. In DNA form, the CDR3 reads TGTGCCAGCAGCTTAGCCGGGACAGGCGGGAATGGCTACACCTTC. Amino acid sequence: CASSLAGTGGNGYTF.

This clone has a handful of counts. The CDR3 coding sequence is TGTGCCAGCAGTTACAGTTACCTAGCGGGCTACGAGCAGTACTTC. It translates to CASSYSYLAGYEQYF. V gene TRBV6-5 combines with J gene TRBJ2-7, with TRBD2 matching 8 bases. The CDR3 consists of 15 residues. Losses at the gene ends were 2 bases for V and 3 bases for J; bases not matched to a gene: 6. CDR1 and CDR2 (germline): MNHEY, SVGAGI.

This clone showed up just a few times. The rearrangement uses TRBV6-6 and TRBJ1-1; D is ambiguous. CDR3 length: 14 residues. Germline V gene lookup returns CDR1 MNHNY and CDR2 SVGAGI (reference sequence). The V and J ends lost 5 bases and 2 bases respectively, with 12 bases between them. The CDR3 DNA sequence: TGTGCCAGCAGTCCCCAGGTCCAAAACACTGAAGCTTTCTTT. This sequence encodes CASSPQVQNTEAFF.

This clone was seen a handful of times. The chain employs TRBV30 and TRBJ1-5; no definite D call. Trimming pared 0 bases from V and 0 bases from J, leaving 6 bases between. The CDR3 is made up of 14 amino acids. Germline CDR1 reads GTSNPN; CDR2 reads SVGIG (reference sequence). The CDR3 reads CAWSVAFSNQPQHF. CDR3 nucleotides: TGTGCCTGGAGTGTAGCCTTTAGCAATCAGCCCCAGCATTTT.

The CDR3 reads CASNPGQGLAYEQYF. CDR3 DNA: TGTGCCAGCAACCCCGGACAGGGTCTCGCCTACGAGCAGTACTTC. This chain links TRBV6-4 with TRBJ2-7; 8 bases map to TRBD1. This CDR3 has 15 residues. J gave up 2 bases and V 7 bases, and 10 bases lay outside the gene matches. From germline, CDR1 is MRHNA and CDR2 SNTAGT.

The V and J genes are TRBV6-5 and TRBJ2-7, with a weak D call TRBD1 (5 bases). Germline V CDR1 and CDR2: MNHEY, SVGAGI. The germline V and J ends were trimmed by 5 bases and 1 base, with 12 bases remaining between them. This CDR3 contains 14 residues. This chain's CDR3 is CASSKDRPSYEQYF. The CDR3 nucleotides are TGTGCCAGCAGTAAAGACAGACCATCCTACGAGCAGTACTTC.

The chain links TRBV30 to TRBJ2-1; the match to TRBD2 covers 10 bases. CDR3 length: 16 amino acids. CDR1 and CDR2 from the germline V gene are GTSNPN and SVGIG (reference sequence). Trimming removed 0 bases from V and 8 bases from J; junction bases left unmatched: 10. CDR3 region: CAWSVPGAGGPHEQFF. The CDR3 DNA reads TGTGCCTGGAGTGTACCTGGAGCGGGAGGGCCCCATGAGCAGTTCTTC.

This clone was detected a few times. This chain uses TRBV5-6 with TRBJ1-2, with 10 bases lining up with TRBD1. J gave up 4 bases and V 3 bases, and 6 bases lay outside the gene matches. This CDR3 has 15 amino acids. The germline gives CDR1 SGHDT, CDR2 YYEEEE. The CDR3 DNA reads TGTGCCAGCAGCTCCACGGGACAGGGGTTCTATGGCTACACCTTC. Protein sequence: CASSSTGQGFYGYTF.

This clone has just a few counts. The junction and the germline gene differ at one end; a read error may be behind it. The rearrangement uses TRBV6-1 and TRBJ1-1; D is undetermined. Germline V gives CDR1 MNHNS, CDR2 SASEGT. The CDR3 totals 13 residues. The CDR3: CASREDMNTEAFF. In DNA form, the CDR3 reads TGTGCCAGCAGAGAAGATATGAACACTGAAGCTTTCTTT.

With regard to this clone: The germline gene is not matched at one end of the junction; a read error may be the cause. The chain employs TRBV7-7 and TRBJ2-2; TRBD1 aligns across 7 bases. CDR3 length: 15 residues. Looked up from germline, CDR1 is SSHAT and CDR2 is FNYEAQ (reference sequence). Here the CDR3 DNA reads TGTGCTAGCAGCCCCGGGACAGCGAACACCGGGGAGCTGTTTTTT. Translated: CASSPGTANTGELFF. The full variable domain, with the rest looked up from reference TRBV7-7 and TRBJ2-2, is GAGVSQSPRYKVTKRGQDVTLRCDPISSHATLYWYQQALGQGPEFLTYFNYEAQPDKSGLPSDRFSAERPEGSISTLTIQRTEQRDSAMYRCASSPGTANTGELFFGEGSRLTVL.